Below, 25 T cell receptor beta chains from the same sample are listed, as sequenced in a study of blood T cell repertoires in COVID-19. Only in-frame clones appear in the TCRdb table, and some are missing; sequencing was by immunoSEQ multiplex PCR. The table lists a few hundred thousand clones, 80% to 90% of them singletons. The source material was peripheral blood. All receptors derive from a man between 18 and 35 years old who had recovered from COVID-19.

In its sample, this clone was seen a few times. V and J are TRBV5-1 and TRBJ1-3, with a weak D call TRBD1 (5 bases). The CDR3 loop spans 18 amino acids. Trimming stripped 2 bases from V and 3 bases from J, with 21 bases between. Per germline, CDR1 SGHRS and CDR2 YFSETQ. The CDR3 sequence is CASSFSGLGGILGNTIYF. The DNA of the CDR3 is TGCGCCAGCAGCTTTTCCGGACTCGGGGGTATCCTTGGAAACACCATATATTTT.

V usage is TRBV4-3 and J usage is TRBJ2-2; 7 nucleotides line up with TRBD2. Trimming at V came to 1 base and at J to 5 bases, leaving 10 bases not matched to a gene. Germline V gene sequence: CDR1 LGHNA, CDR2 YSLEER. CDR3 size: 17 residues. CDR3 bases: TGCGCCAGCAGCCAAGTCGGGGGGAGGAGCGTAACCGGGGAGCTGTTTTTT. It codes for CASSQVGGRSVTGELFF.

The gene calls are TRBV24-1 and TRBJ2-5; D is perhaps TRBD2 (6 bases). CDR1 and CDR2 (germline): KGHDR, SFDVKD. The CDR3 extends over 15 amino acids. V dropped 5 bases and J dropped 5 bases, with 17 bases sitting between them. In DNA form, the CDR3 reads TGTGCCACCAGTGTTCCGGGACTTGATGTCGAGACCCAGTACTTC. It specifies CATSVPGLDVETQYF.

V and J are TRBV30 and TRBJ2-1, with D perhaps matching TRBD2 (5 bases). Per the germline V gene, CDR1 is GTSNPN and CDR2 is SVGIG (reference sequence). V was trimmed by 1 base and J by 9 bases, leaving 13 bases between them. There are 13 residues in the CDR3. The DNA of the CDR3 is TGTGCCTGGAGTGAACTAGAATCGTCTGAGCAGTTCTTC. It codes for CAWSELESSEQFF. Full variable domain (missing parts from reference TRBV30 and TRBJ2-1): SQTIHQWPATLVQPVGSPLSLECTVEGTSNPNLYWYRQAAGRGLQLLFYSVGIGQISSEVPQNLSASRPQDRQFILSSKKLLLSDSGFYLCAWSELESSEQFFGPGTRLTVL.

This chain uses TRBV9 with TRBJ1-5, with TRBD1 matching over 9 bases. Germline assignment: CDR1 SGDLS and CDR2 YYNGEE. The ends lost 2 bases at V and 4 bases at J; junction bases unmatched: 7. The CDR3 contains 16 residues. The CDR3 spells CASSVGDRVGNQPQHF. The CDR3, as DNA: TGTGCCAGCAGCGTCGGGGACAGGGTAGGAAATCAGCCCCAGCATTTT. Full variable domain (rest looked up from reference TRBV9 and TRBJ1-5): DSGVTQTPKHLITATGQRVTLRCSPRSGDLSVYWYQQSLDQGLQFLIQYYNGEERAKGNILERFSAQQFPDLHSELNLSSLELGDSALYFCASSVGDRVGNQPQHFGDGTRLSIL.

This chain joins TRBV20-1 and TRBJ2-1; the D gene is possibly TRBD2 (6 bases). V dropped 6 bases and J dropped 14 bases, with 17 bases sitting between them. This CDR3 is 11 amino acids long. Looked up from germline, CDR1 is DFQATT and CDR2 is SNEGSKA (reference sequence). Written as DNA, the CDR3 is TGCAGTGCATATCTCGGGGGATGGGAGTTCTTC. This translates into CSAYLGGWEFF.

The J gene is TRBJ2-2, the V gene TRBV24-1; D possibly corresponds to TRBD2 (5 bases). Between the trimmed V and J ends, which lost 5 bases and 6 bases, there was a span of 12 bases. Germline lookup yields CDR1 KGHDR and CDR2 SFDVKD. The CDR3 is made up of 14 amino acids. This chain's CDR3 is CATSGPGEPGELFF. DNA for the CDR3: TGTGCCACCAGTGGTCCCGGGGAGCCCGGGGAGCTGTTTTTT.

The rearrangement uses TRBV5-1 and TRBJ2-7; 12 bases line up with TRBD2. The CDR3 length is 16 residues. Per the germline V gene, CDR1 is SGHRS and CDR2 is YFSETQ. J was trimmed by 5 bases and V by 0 bases; bases with no gene match: 6. CDR3 protein: CASSLEGLAGPHEQYF. CDR3 sequence (DNA): TGCGCCAGCAGCTTGGAGGGACTAGCGGGCCCTCACGAGCAGTACTTC.

This rearrangement joins TRBV7-9 to TRBJ2-2, with D possibly being TRBD2 (5 bases). Deletions cut 2 bases from V and 7 bases from J, with 14 bases between. This CDR3 contains 15 residues. In germline, CDR1 is SEHNR, CDR2 FQNEAQ (reference sequence). CDR3 in amino acids: CASSLFGIVGGELFF. The CDR3 DNA is TGTGCCAGCAGCTTATTCGGGATCGTCGGCGGGGAGCTGTTTTTT.

This sequence joins TRBV5-4 and TRBJ2-1, with 10 positions matching TRBD2. V gave up 5 bases and J gave up 5 bases; unmatched junction bases: 7. Germline V gene lookup returns CDR1 SGHNT and CDR2 YYREEE (reference sequence). The CDR3 covers 15 residues. DNA of the CDR3: TGTGCCAGCAGTCGGACTAGCGGAGGTCACAATGAGCAGTTCTTC. Its protein product is CASSRTSGGHNEQFF. The variable domain in full, with the rest retrieved from reference TRBV5-4 and TRBJ2-1, is ETGVTQSPTHLIKTRGQQVTLRCSSQSGHNTVSWYQQALGQGPQFIFQYYREEENGRGNFPPRFSGLQFPNYSSELNVNALELDDSALYLCASSRTSGGHNEQFFGPGTRLTVL.

The chain couples TRBV9 to TRBJ1-6; D might be TRBD1 (5 bases). V gave up 2 bases and J gave up 7 bases, with 10 bases separating them. Germline CDR1 reads SGDLS; CDR2 reads YYNGEE. The length of the CDR3 is 14 residues. In DNA, the CDR3 is TGTGCCAGCAGCGTTCGAACAGGAAATTCACCCCTCCACTTT. It encodes CASSVRTGNSPLHF.

The CDR3 spells CAWSVGQGYSNQPQHF. The CDR3 DNA is TGTGCCTGGAGTGTGGGACAGGGCTATAGCAATCAGCCCCAGCATTTT. This rearrangement joins TRBV30 to TRBJ1-5; 9 nucleotides agree with TRBD1. The CDR3 length is 16 residues. Germline V gene data show CDR1 as GTSNPN and CDR2 as SVGIG (reference sequence). After removal of 0 bases from V and 0 bases from J, the junction contained 3 bases not matched to a gene.

DNA of the CDR3: TGTGCCAGCAGAAGCACAGGGGCGAACACTGAAGCTTTCTTT. Its translation is CASRSTGANTEAFF. This chain links TRBV6-5 with TRBJ1-1; the match to TRBD1 covers 7 bases. J was trimmed by 1 base and V by 6 bases; bases with no gene match: 5. The CDR3 spans 14 residues. Germline V gene lookup returns CDR1 MNHEY and CDR2 SVGAGI.

This clone is a singleton in its sample. The sample holds other DNA sequences that translate to the same CDR3. The rearrangement links TRBV7-9 to TRBJ1-2; TRBD1 matches at 8 bases. From germline, CDR1 is SEHNR and CDR2 FQNEAQ (reference sequence). The CDR3 is 15 amino acids. V was pared by 5 bases and J by 0 bases, with 5 bases of the junction left unmatched. CDR3 bases: TGTGCCAGCAGCACGACAGGGGAGGCTAACTATGGCTACACCTTC. It specifies CASSTTGEANYGYTF. The full variable domain, rest sourced from reference TRBV7-9 and TRBJ1-2, is DTGVSQNPRHKITKRGQNVTFRCDPISEHNRLYWYRQTLGQGPEFLTYFQNEAQLEKSRLLSDRFSAERPKGSFSTLEIQRTEQGDSAMYLCASSTTGEANYGYTFGSGTRLTVV.

The V call is TRBV5-4, the J call TRBJ1-2; D possibly corresponds to TRBD1 (6 bases). Germline CDR1 is SGHNT and CDR2 is YYREEE (reference sequence). V gave up 3 bases and J gave up 3 bases, with 18 bases separating them. This CDR3 has 16 residues. The DNA of the CDR3 is TGTGCCAGCAGCTCGCGTACCCAGGGGAACGACTATGGCTACACCTTC. Protein sequence: CASSSRTQGNDYGYTF.

V is TRBV2 and J is TRBJ2-7; TRBD2 aligns across 13 bases. Losses at the gene ends were 7 bases for V and 6 bases for J; bases not matched to a gene: 6. CDR1 is SNHLY, CDR2 FYNNEI, per germline. This CDR3 spans 14 amino acids. The chain's CDR3 is CASTRLAGGFEQYF. In DNA form, the CDR3 reads TGTGCCAGCACCCGACTAGCGGGAGGTTTCGAGCAGTACTTC.

This chain connects TRBV18 to TRBJ2-7; D is possibly TRBD2 (5 bases). The CDR3 spans 16 residues. Germline CDR1 reads KGHSH; CDR2 reads LQKENI. The V and J ends lost 6 bases and 0 bases respectively, with 18 bases between them. The CDR3 bases are TGTGCCAGCTCTCCCCGGGGTGGATCCGGCTCCTACGAGCAGTACTTC. As protein: CASSPRGGSGSYEQYF.

J is TRBJ1-1 and V is TRBV6-5; D not resolved. This CDR3 has 13 residues. Trimming shortened V by 5 bases and J by 7 bases, and 14 bases separated the two germline ends. In germline, CDR1 is MNHEY, CDR2 SVGAGI. The CDR3 DNA reads as TGTGCCAGCAGTCCCCTCCCCGGGGTTGAAGCTTTCTTT. Translating gives CASSPLPGVEAFF.

The chain combines TRBV4-3 with TRBJ1-1; D may be TRBD1 (6 bases). Per germline, CDR1 LGHNA and CDR2 YSLEER. This CDR3 has 15 residues. Trimming took off 4 bases at V and 5 bases at J, with 17 bases between the two ends. The CDR3 sequence is CASSRENRAETEAFF. CDR3 DNA: TGCGCCAGCAGCCGAGAAAACAGGGCAGAAACTGAAGCTTTCTTT.

V usage is TRBV11-1 and J usage is TRBJ1-1; D not resolved. This CDR3 region has 14 residues. The germline CDR1 and CDR2 sequences are SGHAT and FQDESV (reference sequence). V lost 5 bases, J lost 3 bases, and 13 bases lay in between. CDR3 loop: CASSTYSGDTEAFF. In nucleotides, the CDR3 is TGTGCCAGCAGCACCTACAGTGGCGACACTGAAGCTTTCTTT.

This chain connects TRBV10-3 to TRBJ1-1; 8 positions agree with TRBD1. CDR1 is ENHRY, CDR2 SYGVKD, per germline. V was pared by 1 base and J by 7 bases, with 5 bases of the junction left unmatched. CDR3 size: 14 residues. DNA for the CDR3: TGTGCCATCAGTGAGTGGAGGACAGGGAATGAAGCTTTCTTT. The encoded protein is CAISEWRTGNEAFF.

The genes are TRBV7-9 and TRBJ2-5, with D possibly matching TRBD2 (6 bases). The V end lost 1 base, the J end lost 4 bases, and 10 bases lay between the germline ends. The germline V gene has CDR1 SEHNR and CDR2 FQNEAQ (reference sequence). The CDR3 covers 14 residues. This chain's CDR3 is CASSLEGGGETQYF. The CDR3 bases are TGTGCCAGCAGCTTAGAGGGAGGAGGAGAGACCCAGTACTTC.

V and J are TRBV3-1 (or the pseudogene TRBV3-2) and TRBJ2-7; weak D call: TRBD2 (6 bases). Germline V gives CDR1 LGHDT, CDR2 YNNKEL (reference sequence). V lost 1 base and J 11 bases, leaving 24 bases between the germline ends. The CDR3 consists of 16 residues. The CDR3 nucleotides are TGTGCCAGCAGCCAAGTGGGTTCCGGGGGACCCGTCTTTAAGTACTTC. Protein: CASSQVGSGGPVFKYF.

CDR3 DNA sequence: TGTGCCAGCGGGCCGGACAGCCCAAATGAAAAACTGTTTTTT. This sequence encodes CASGPDSPNEKLFF. The chain has TRBV6-5 and TRBJ1-4; D is perhaps TRBD1 (6 bases). CDR3 size: 14 residues. V was pared by 8 bases and J by 5 bases, with 15 bases between. Germline-derived CDR1 and CDR2 are MNHEY and SVGAGI.

The chain is built from TRBV4-3 and TRBJ1-1; D not certain. The CDR3 extends over 14 amino acids. Germline V lookup: CDR1 LGHNA, CDR2 YSLEER. Trimming took 1 base from V and 1 from J, leaving 7 bases between them. The CDR3 reads CASSQVVRNTEAFF. CDR3 in DNA: TGCGCCAGCAGCCAAGTCGTCAGGAACACTGAAGCTTTCTTT.